A selection of T cell receptor beta chains follows, all from one sample in a study of neurological immune-mediated disorders. TCRdb processed the 5' RACE reads anew with MiXCR; each CDR3 protein has one entry. The top ten hold just over 5.5% of the sample, which has roughly 50,000 distinct CDR3 sequences, 4.5% seen once. Sequenced material: PBMCs. All receptors come from a woman aged 60-75 years with multiple sclerosis. The CDR3 runs from the conserved cysteine through the conserved F or W. The order of the fields is CDR3 DNA, CDR3 protein, V gene, clone size, D gene, J gene. A D gene is named only where the DNA matches it firmly. A clone size is listed for some rows: how often the clone was seen (once, few, many), or a class if it is expanded.

CDR3nt: TGCGCCAGCAGCTTGAATTTGGCACTAGAAGAGACCCAGTACTTC; CDR3aa: CASSLNLALEETQYF; v_gene: TRBV5-1; abundance: few; d_gene: NA; j_gene: TRBJ2-5
CDR3nt: TGTGCCAGCAGCTTAGCCGGGACAGGGCCGGCTTTCTTT; CDR3aa: CASSLAGTGPAFF; v_gene: TRBV7-8; abundance: NA; d_gene: TRBD1; j_gene: TRBJ1-1
CDR3nt: TGCAGTGCTAGCCCTCTTAGGGCTGATAAGACCCAGTACTTC; CDR3aa: CSASPLRADKTQYF; v_gene: TRBV20-1; abundance: many; d_gene: NA; j_gene: TRBJ2-5
CDR3nt: TGCGCCAGCAGCCAAGATTTAGGCCGGGGCTACACCTTC; CDR3aa: CASSQDLGRGYTF; v_gene: TRBV4-3; abundance: many; d_gene: NA; j_gene: TRBJ1-2
CDR3nt: TGTGCCAGCAGCCAAGTTCATACGATGACAGATACGCAGTATTTT; CDR3aa: CASSQVHTMTDTQYF; v_gene: TRBV5-6; abundance: many; d_gene: NA; j_gene: TRBJ2-3
CDR3nt: TGCAGTGCTTATGATACGCAGGGTCTAGGCTACACCTTC; CDR3aa: CSAYDTQGLGYTF; v_gene: TRBV20-1; abundance: once; d_gene: NA; j_gene: TRBJ1-2
CDR3nt: TGCGCCAGCAGCAGCAGCGGGGGGCGGGGAGATACGCAGTATTTT; CDR3aa: CASSSSGGRGDTQYF; v_gene: TRBV5-1; abundance: many; d_gene: TRBD2; j_gene: TRBJ2-3
CDR3nt: TGTGCCAGCAGCCAACAAAGACAGGTTCCCGAGGAGCTGTTTTTT; CDR3aa: CASSQQRQVPEELFF; v_gene: TRBV4-2; abundance: few; d_gene: NA; j_gene: TRBJ2-2
CDR3nt: TGTGCCAGCAGCTTAAGCGGGGGGGCCGCCAATGAGCAGTTCTTC; CDR3aa: CASSLSGGAANEQFF; v_gene: TRBV7-3; abundance: NA; d_gene: TRBD2; j_gene: TRBJ2-1
CDR3nt: TGTGCCAGCAGTTACCACCGTGGACAGAACTACAATGAGCAGTTCTTC; CDR3aa: CASSYHRGQNYNEQFF; v_gene: TRBV6-5; abundance: few; d_gene: NA; j_gene: TRBJ2-1
CDR3nt: TGCAGCGTTGAATCAGCGGGGGGAACCGGGGAGCTGTTTTTT; CDR3aa: CSVESAGGTGELFF; v_gene: TRBV29-1; abundance: many; d_gene: TRBD2; j_gene: TRBJ2-2
CDR3nt: TGTGCCTCGAGGGGAAGTACGGGCACAGATACGCAGTATTTT; CDR3aa: CASRGSTGTDTQYF; v_gene: TRBV10-3; abundance: many; d_gene: NA; j_gene: TRBJ2-3
CDR3nt: TGCAGCGTCCCAGCGGGAGGGTACACAGATACGCAGTATTTT; CDR3aa: CSVPAGGYTDTQYF; v_gene: TRBV29-1; abundance: many; d_gene: TRBD2; j_gene: TRBJ2-3
CDR3nt: TGTGCCAGCAGTGTTGGGGGCGAGCAGTACTTC; CDR3aa: CASSVGGEQYF; v_gene: TRBV2; abundance: many; d_gene: NA; j_gene: TRBJ2-7
CDR3nt: TGTGCCAGCAGCGATTTCATTGGGGATACGCAGTATTTT; CDR3aa: CASSDFIGDTQYF; v_gene: TRBV9; abundance: many; d_gene: NA; j_gene: TRBJ2-3
CDR3nt: TGCAGTGCCGCGATTAACACTGAAGCTTTCTTT; CDR3aa: CSAAINTEAFF; v_gene: TRBV20-1; abundance: many; d_gene: NA; j_gene: TRBJ1-1
CDR3nt: TGTGCCACCAGCTTCGGAAGGAACACTGAAGCTTTCTTT; CDR3aa: CATSFGRNTEAFF; v_gene: TRBV15; abundance: few; d_gene: NA; j_gene: TRBJ1-1
CDR3nt: TGCAGTGCTCTACCTCCGGGCAGGGGCTATGGCTACACCTTC; CDR3aa: CSALPPGRGYGYTF; v_gene: TRBV20-1; abundance: many; d_gene: NA; j_gene: TRBJ1-2
CDR3nt: TGTGCCACCAGCAGAGAAACAAGCGGGGGCGCGGTAGGGCAGTTCTTC; CDR3aa: CATSRETSGGAVGQFF; v_gene: TRBV15; abundance: many; d_gene: TRBD2; j_gene: TRBJ2-1
CDR3nt: TGCAGTGCTAGAGGGGACAGGGTAGAGACAGATACGCAGTATTTT; CDR3aa: CSARGDRVETDTQYF; v_gene: TRBV20-1; abundance: many; d_gene: TRBD1; j_gene: TRBJ2-3
CDR3nt: TGTGCCAGCAGGAGCGGAGGGACTAGCGGGGGCCGCCCTCTAGGTGAGCAGTTCTTC; CDR3aa: CASRSGGTSGGRPLGEQFF; v_gene: TRBV28; abundance: many; d_gene: TRBD2; j_gene: TRBJ2-1
CDR3nt: TGTGCCAGCAGCTCCGGACTAGCGGGAACAGATACGCAGTATTTT; CDR3aa: CASSSGLAGTDTQYF; v_gene: TRBV7-9; abundance: few; d_gene: TRBD2; j_gene: TRBJ2-3
CDR3nt: TGTGCCAGCAGCTCCCTATATGGCACTGAAGCTTTCTTT; CDR3aa: CASSSLYGTEAFF; v_gene: TRBV7-8; abundance: NA; d_gene: NA; j_gene: TRBJ1-1
CDR3nt: TGCAGTGCTCGTCGCGGCGGGGAGGATTCACCCCTCCACTTT; CDR3aa: CSARRGGEDSPLHF; v_gene: TRBV20-1; abundance: few; d_gene: NA; j_gene: TRBJ1-6
CDR3nt: TGCAGTGTGCGTCCTAATGGCTACAATGAGCAGTTCTTC; CDR3aa: CSVRPNGYNEQFF; v_gene: TRBV20-1; abundance: many; d_gene: NA; j_gene: TRBJ2-1
CDR3nt: TGTGCCAGCAGCTTAGCGGGAGACACCGGGGAGCTGTTTTTT; CDR3aa: CASSLAGDTGELFF; v_gene: TRBV7-2; abundance: many; d_gene: NA; j_gene: TRBJ2-2
CDR3nt: TGTGCCAGCAGCAATAGAGGGGAGCTGTTTTTT; CDR3aa: CASSNRGELFF; v_gene: TRBV6-5; abundance: NA; d_gene: NA; j_gene: TRBJ2-2
CDR3nt: TGTGCCAGCAGTTATAGCAATCAGCCCCAGCATTTT; CDR3aa: CASSYSNQPQHF; v_gene: TRBV7-2; abundance: few; d_gene: NA; j_gene: TRBJ1-5
CDR3nt: TGTGCCAGCAGCGTCAACTCCGGGACAGCCACTGGCTACACCTTC; CDR3aa: CASSVNSGTATGYTF; v_gene: TRBV9; abundance: many; d_gene: TRBD1; j_gene: TRBJ1-2
CDR3nt: TGTGCCAGCAGCTTACAGGGGAAGCAAGAGACCCAGTACTTC; CDR3aa: CASSLQGKQETQYF; v_gene: TRBV7-2; abundance: NA; d_gene: NA; j_gene: TRBJ2-5
CDR3nt: TGTGCCAGCAGCTTAGCGGTTACCACCTACAATGAGCAGTTCTTC; CDR3aa: CASSLAVTTYNEQFF; v_gene: TRBV7-2; abundance: many; d_gene: NA; j_gene: TRBJ2-1
CDR3nt: TGCAGTGCTAGTAACGGCTACGAGCAGTACTTC; CDR3aa: CSASNGYEQYF; v_gene: TRBV20-1; abundance: many; d_gene: NA; j_gene: TRBJ2-7
CDR3nt: TGTGCCAGCAGCTTCGCCCTGAACACTGAAGCTTTCTTT; CDR3aa: CASSFALNTEAFF; v_gene: TRBV7-2; abundance: many; d_gene: NA; j_gene: TRBJ1-1
CDR3nt: TGTGCCAGCAGCTCGACAGGGTATGAGCAGTTCTTC; CDR3aa: CASSSTGYEQFF; v_gene: TRBV7-9; abundance: few; d_gene: TRBD1; j_gene: TRBJ2-1
CDR3nt: TGTGCCAGCAGTTTAGGGGGGGCGGCGACTGAAGCTTTCTTT; CDR3aa: CASSLGGAATEAFF; v_gene: TRBV10-3; abundance: NA; d_gene: NA; j_gene: TRBJ1-1
CDR3nt: TGTGCCAGCAGCAACTGGGAGCGGGGAACGAACTTCTACGAGCAGTACTTC; CDR3aa: CASSNWERGTNFYEQYF; v_gene: TRBV21-1; abundance: many; d_gene: NA; j_gene: TRBJ2-7
CDR3nt: TGCAGTGCGGACAACAGGGGAGTAGGCAATCAGCCCCAGAATTTT; CDR3aa: CSADNRGVGNQPQNF; v_gene: TRBV20-1; abundance: many; d_gene: TRBD1; j_gene: TRBJ1-5
CDR3nt: TGTGCCAGCAGCGGGGGCGGGACTAGCAGGTACAATGAGCAGTTCTTC; CDR3aa: CASSGGGTSRYNEQFF; v_gene: TRBV9; abundance: many; d_gene: TRBD2; j_gene: TRBJ2-1
CDR3nt: TGCAGTGCTAGGCCCCTTCCCCAGGTGGATGAGCAGTTCTTC; CDR3aa: CSARPLPQVDEQFF; v_gene: TRBV20-1; abundance: many; d_gene: NA; j_gene: TRBJ2-1
CDR3nt: TGCGCCAGCAGCCCCCTAGCGGGAGTTTTAGATACGCAGTATTTT; CDR3aa: CASSPLAGVLDTQYF; v_gene: TRBV10-2; abundance: many; d_gene: TRBD2; j_gene: TRBJ2-3
CDR3nt: TGCGCCAGCAGCTTGTGGACAGGGGGCTACGAGCAGTACTTC; CDR3aa: CASSLWTGGYEQYF; v_gene: TRBV5-1; abundance: many; d_gene: TRBD1; j_gene: TRBJ2-7
CDR3nt: TGTGCCAGCAGCTTGGGGGGGGCTCGAGAGACCCAGTACTTC; CDR3aa: CASSLGGARETQYF; v_gene: TRBV11-3; abundance: many; d_gene: NA; j_gene: TRBJ2-5
CDR3nt: TGCAGTGCTAGTGACGGGACAGGGGGCGCGGGCGGGGAGCTGTTTTTT; CDR3aa: CSASDGTGGAGGELFF; v_gene: TRBV20-1; abundance: medium-sized; d_gene: TRBD1; j_gene: TRBJ2-2
CDR3nt: TGCAGCGTTGCTGGGACTAATATCGGCCTGAATGAGCAGTTCTTC; CDR3aa: CSVAGTNIGLNEQFF; v_gene: TRBV29-1; abundance: many; d_gene: TRBD2; j_gene: TRBJ2-1
CDR3nt: TGTGCCACCAGTGATCCACCGGGGGGTAGGGAGACCCAGTACTTC; CDR3aa: CATSDPPGGRETQYF; v_gene: TRBV24-1; abundance: NA; d_gene: TRBD2; j_gene: TRBJ2-5
CDR3nt: TGTGCCAGCAGCCCCTCCCCAGACGGAGTCTCCTACGAGCAGTACTTC; CDR3aa: CASSPSPDGVSYEQYF; v_gene: TRBV9; abundance: many; d_gene: NA; j_gene: TRBJ2-7
CDR3nt: TGTGCCAGCAGCGGGTGGACAGCGAACACCGGGGAGCTGTTTTTT; CDR3aa: CASSGWTANTGELFF; v_gene: TRBV11-2; abundance: many; d_gene: NA; j_gene: TRBJ2-2
CDR3nt: TGTGCCAGCAGCTTGGGGTTCGCGAGCACAGATACGCAGTATTTT; CDR3aa: CASSLGFASTDTQYF; v_gene: TRBV5-6; abundance: many; d_gene: NA; j_gene: TRBJ2-3
CDR3nt: TGTGCCAGCAGCCCTAGGATAGGCACGAACACTGAAGCTTTCTTT; CDR3aa: CASSPRIGTNTEAFF; v_gene: TRBV5-6; abundance: many; d_gene: NA; j_gene: TRBJ1-1
CDR3nt: TGTGCCATCAAGCGGGGACAGGGTAACACCGGGGAGCTGTTTTTT; CDR3aa: CAIKRGQGNTGELFF; v_gene: TRBV10-3; abundance: many; d_gene: TRBD1; j_gene: TRBJ2-2
CDR3nt: TGTGCCAGCAGCCCCGGGAGGGGGCGCCTTAACTATGGCTACACCTTC; CDR3aa: CASSPGRGRLNYGYTF; v_gene: TRBV7-9; abundance: many; d_gene: TRBD1; j_gene: TRBJ1-2
CDR3nt: TGTGCCAGCAGCCAACGGGGACAGGGAAAGCAGTACTTC; CDR3aa: CASSQRGQGKQYF; v_gene: TRBV3-1; abundance: many; d_gene: TRBD1; j_gene: TRBJ2-7
CDR3nt: TGCGCCAGCAGAGGACCGGGCAATGAGCAGTTCTTC; CDR3aa: CASRGPGNEQFF; v_gene: TRBV5-1; abundance: many; d_gene: NA; j_gene: TRBJ2-1
CDR3nt: TGTGCCAGCAGCTCAACAGGGTCCACCGGGGAGCTGTTTTTT; CDR3aa: CASSSTGSTGELFF; v_gene: TRBV7-2; abundance: many; d_gene: NA; j_gene: TRBJ2-2
CDR3nt: TGTGCCAGCAGCTTCGGAGGAACAAACATTCAGTACTTC; CDR3aa: CASSFGGTNIQYF; v_gene: TRBV5-6; abundance: many; d_gene: NA; j_gene: TRBJ2-4
CDR3nt: TGTGCCAGCAGCCGCTTGAGGGCTGGGACAGATACGCAGTATTTT; CDR3aa: CASSRLRAGTDTQYF; v_gene: TRBV7-2; abundance: few; d_gene: NA; j_gene: TRBJ2-3
CDR3nt: TGTGCCAGCATCGGGCTAATGAATTCGGATACGCAGTATTTT; CDR3aa: CASIGLMNSDTQYF; v_gene: TRBV7-2; abundance: many; d_gene: NA; j_gene: TRBJ2-3
CDR3nt: TGTGCCACCAGCAGAGGACAGGGGGCGATTTTTGAGCAGTTCTTC; CDR3aa: CATSRGQGAIFEQFF; v_gene: TRBV15; abundance: few; d_gene: TRBD1; j_gene: TRBJ2-1
CDR3nt: TGTGCCAGCAGCGTAGGGGCCTTCCGGGGCTACACCTTC; CDR3aa: CASSVGAFRGYTF; v_gene: TRBV9; abundance: NA; d_gene: NA; j_gene: TRBJ1-2